This T cell receptor beta chain is from a study of blood T cell repertoires in COVID-19. The wider study: Sources were T cells, B-cell-depleted T cells, or PBMCs; the material itself was cDNA or gDNA.

In the original processing: Estimation of nucleated cell counts was performed using reference gene primer amplification. Clones were read by immunoSEQ multiplex PCR, and TCRdb kept only the in-frame ones, dropping some. That table gives V, J and clone size, and the DNA gave D and trimming. The sample includes about 240,000 clones, approximately 85% of them seen just once. Germline V gene sequence: CDR1 MNHEY, CDR2 SVGEGT. The CDR3 extends over 16 amino acids. Unmatched junction bases numbered 1, after V lost 0 bases and J lost 0 bases. This sequence was found in a woman in her sixties or seventies with active or convalescent COVID-19. The sequenced sample consisted of peripheral blood. This chain connects TRBV6-2 or TRBV6-3 to TRBJ1-3; 8 bases are a match to TRBD1. The chain's CDR3 is CASSYSTGGSGNTIYF. The CDR3 DNA sequence: TGTGCCAGCAGTTACTCTACAGGGGGCTCTGGAAACACCATATATTTT.